The 14 T cell receptor beta chains below were found in one sample sequenced in a study of spatial heterogeneity in lung cancer. General study points: How many expanded intratumoral alpha and beta TCRs were present tracked the tumor mutation count, which was a count of nonsynonymous mutations.

TCRdb recomputed calls from the 5' RACE reads with MiXCR, one row per CDR3 protein. In the table there are around 7,500 distinct CDR3 sequences, 10% to 15% of which are singletons. These TCRs are of unknown antigen specificity. As to time point: sample taken at primary tumor resection. The sequencing used lung tumor tissue, collected at surgery. All receptors derive from a male donor with early-stage non-small cell lung cancer.

This clonotype is labeled medium-sized. CDR3 DNA sequence: TGTGCCAGCAGCCACGGGCGGAGGGATGGCTACACCTTC. This translates into CASSHGRRDGYTF. The chain is built from TRBV14 and TRBJ1-2; no firm D call. V lost 3 bases, J lost 6 bases, and 11 bases lay in between. Germline CDR1 and CDR2: SGHDN and FVKESK. There are 13 residues in the CDR3.

This clonotype was detected ten times or more. The genes are TRBV2 and TRBJ1-5; no firm D call. The V end lost 3 bases, the J end lost 3 bases, and 12 bases lay between the germline ends. The CDR3 loop spans 15 amino acids. Per germline, CDR1 SNHLY and CDR2 FYNNEI. CDR3 sequence: CASSEEVNLNQPQHF. The CDR3 DNA reads TGTGCCAGCAGTGAGGAGGTAAACCTCAATCAGCCCCAGCATTTT.

This clonotype qualifies as medium-sized. V usage is TRBV7-2 and J usage is TRBJ2-2, with TRBD1 identical over 8 bases. CDR3 length: 15 amino acids. Germline loops: CDR1 SGHTA, CDR2 FQGNSA. Losses at the gene ends were 0 bases for V and 6 bases for J; bases not matched to a gene: 3. The CDR3 sequence is CASSLADRESGELFF. The DNA of the CDR3 is TGTGCCAGCAGCTTAGCGGACAGGGAATCCGGGGAGCTGTTTTTT.

The table lists this clonotype with many counts. V and J are TRBV2 and TRBJ2-2; TRBD1 or TRBD2 may be the D gene (5 bases each). From germline, CDR1 is SNHLY and CDR2 FYNNEI. This CDR3 region has 12 residues. Trimming pared 6 bases from V and 8 bases from J, leaving 10 bases between. CDR3 sequence reads: CASREGPGELFF. CDR3 DNA: TGTGCCAGCAGAGAGGGGCCTGGGGAGCTGTTTTTT.

This clonotype is labeled as medium-sized (0.01 to 0.1%). V and J are TRBV24-1 and TRBJ1-1, with D tentatively TRBD1 (5 bases). This CDR3 comprises 14 residues. V was cut by 6 bases and J by 0 bases, with 10 bases left in between. CDR1 is KGHDR, CDR2 SFDVKD, per germline. This chain's CDR3 is CATSSGRMNTEAFF. CDR3 nucleotide sequence: TGTGCCACCAGTTCGGGACGGATGAACACTGAAGCTTTCTTT.

This clonotype is classed as medium-sized. The CDR3 sequence is CASSPFAPGELFF. Here the CDR3 DNA reads TGTGCCAGCAGCCCCTTCGCCCCCGGGGAGCTGTTTTTT. The chain is built from TRBV3-1 and TRBJ2-2; D is undetermined. Germline assignment: CDR1 LGHDT and CDR2 YNNKEL (reference sequence). Trimming stripped 4 bases from V and 6 bases from J, with 9 bases between. This CDR3 has 13 amino acids.

This clonotype was picked up many times. The chain links TRBV2 to TRBJ1-4; TRBD1 matches at 9 bases. Germline V gene lookup returns CDR1 SNHLY and CDR2 FYNNEI. The CDR3 consists of 13 residues. The ends lost 8 bases at V and 7 bases at J; junction bases unmatched: 5. DNA of the CDR3: TGTGCCAGCGCCGGGACAGGGCGTGAAAAACTGTTTTTT. Protein sequence: CASAGTGREKLFF.

This clonotype was picked up many times. DNA of the CDR3: TGTGCCAGCAGTCCACTCGGACTGACCCTCAACTATGGCTACACCTTC. It specifies CASSPLGLTLNYGYTF. This chain joins TRBV28 and TRBJ1-2; D is ambiguous. The germline gives CDR1 MDHEN, CDR2 SYDVKM. V lost 5 bases and J lost 2, with 18 bases in between. The CDR3 loop spans 16 amino acids.

This clonotype was picked up one time. J is TRBJ2-7 and V is TRBV9; 9 nucleotides line up with TRBD2. Germline assignment: CDR1 SGDLS and CDR2 YYNGEE. Trimming took 0 bases from V and 3 from J; bases not matched to a gene: 1. The CDR3 length is 14 residues. The CDR3 spells CASSVALAGYEQYF. CDR3 bases: TGTGCCAGCAGCGTAGCACTAGCGGGCTACGAGCAGTACTTC.

Many counts were recorded for this clonotype. V usage is TRBV4-3 and J usage is TRBJ2-1; D gene unclear. Germline V gene lookup returns CDR1 LGHNA and CDR2 YSLEER. This CDR3 is 15 amino acids long. The V end was cut by 0 bases, the J end by 0 bases, with 6 bases between. CDR3 coding DNA: TGCGCCAGCAGCCAAGATTGGGGCTCCTACAATGAGCAGTTCTTC. Translating it yields CASSQDWGSYNEQFF.

In nucleotides, the CDR3 is TGTGCCAGCACGTCGACTCGCGGAGGTTCTGGAAACACCATATATTTT. Protein sequence: CASTSTRGGSGNTIYF. The chain joins TRBV2 to TRBJ1-3; D gene uncertain. The CDR3 spans 16 residues. Trimming took 7 bases from V and 1 from J, leaving 17 bases between them. Germline-derived CDR1 and CDR2 are SNHLY and FYNNEI.

This clonotype was found once. V usage is TRBV12-3 or TRBV12-4 and J usage is TRBJ1-3; unclear D gene. This CDR3 has 16 residues. V gave up 5 bases and J gave up 0 bases, with 14 bases separating them. The CDR3 DNA sequence: TGTGCCAGCAGTCACCGGCTGCGCTCCTCTGGAAACACCATATATTTT. Its protein is CASSHRLRSSGNTIYF.

This clonotype was recorded only once. The chain links TRBV4-1 to TRBJ2-7; 10 bases match TRBD1. CDR1 and CDR2 from the germline V gene are MGHRA and YSYEKL. CDR3 length: 16 amino acids. V lost 4 bases to trimming and J lost 4 bases; unmatched junction nucleotides: 10. CDR3 DNA sequence: TGCGCCAGCAGCCCGGGGACAGGGGCGATTCGGTACGAGCAGTACTTC. Translated, it gives CASSPGTGAIRYEQYF.

Many counts were recorded for this clonotype. The chain has TRBV4-2 and TRBJ1-3; the match to TRBD1 covers 9 bases. The ends lost 8 bases at V and 2 bases at J; junction bases unmatched: 1. The CDR3 is made up of 13 amino acids. The germline CDR1 and CDR2 sequences are LGHNA and YNFKEQ. CDR3 residues: CASGDRAGNTIYF. As DNA, the CDR3 is TGTGCCAGCGGGGACAGGGCTGGAAACACCATATATTTT.